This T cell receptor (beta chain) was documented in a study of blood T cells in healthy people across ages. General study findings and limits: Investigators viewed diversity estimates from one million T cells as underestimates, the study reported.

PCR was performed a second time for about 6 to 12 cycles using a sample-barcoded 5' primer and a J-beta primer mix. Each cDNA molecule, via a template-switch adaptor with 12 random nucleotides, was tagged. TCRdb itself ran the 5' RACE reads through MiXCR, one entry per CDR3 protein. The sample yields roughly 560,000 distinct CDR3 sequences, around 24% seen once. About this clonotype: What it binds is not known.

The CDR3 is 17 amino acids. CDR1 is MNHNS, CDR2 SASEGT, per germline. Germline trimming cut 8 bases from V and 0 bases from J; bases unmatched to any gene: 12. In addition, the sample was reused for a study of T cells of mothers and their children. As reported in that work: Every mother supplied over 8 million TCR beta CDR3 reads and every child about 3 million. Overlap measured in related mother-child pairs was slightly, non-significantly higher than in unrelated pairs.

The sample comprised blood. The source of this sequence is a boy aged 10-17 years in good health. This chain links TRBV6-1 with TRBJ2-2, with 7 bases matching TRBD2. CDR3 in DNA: TGTGCCAGCCGGCGCTCGGGGGGAGGGGCGAACACCGGGGAGCTGTTTTTT. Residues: CASRRSGGGANTGELFF.